The source of this T cell receptor beta chain is a study of T cell repertoires in cytomegalovirus infection. Study information: It was recently identified HLA-C-restricted and well-studied HLA-B-restricted CMV epitopes that the study used. Indications came from public TCR beta signatures; they pointed to CMV infection and to a matching HLA type.

There are a few counts of this clonotype. Its cognate antigen is unknown. TCRdb reprocessed the reads via MiXCR and lists one record per CDR3 protein. This sample has about 830,000 distinct CDR3 sequences, with less than 35% found just once. Overall study results and limits: Individuals carrying CMV plus the relevant HLA were identified by cumulative frequency of public TCR beta families. HLA-C-restricted CMV-specific TCR beta clonotypes prevailed in the ex vivo response.

The material was cultured CD8+ T cells from PBMCs, obtained from culture after CMV antigen stimulation. The TCR originated in a human donor in good health (CMV status not recorded). Some clones in this sample may be carry-over from other donors' samples.

The CDR3 DNA sequence: TGTGCCAGCAGCACGCGGGACAGGGCCGCCTATGGCTACACCTTC. Translation: CASSTRDRAAYGYTF. The chain links TRBV7-9 to TRBJ1-2; 9 nucleotides line up with TRBD1. V lost 5 bases, J lost 4 bases, and 8 bases stayed unmatched. CDR3 length equals 15 residues. The germline V gene has CDR1 SEHNR and CDR2 FQNEAQ (reference sequence).